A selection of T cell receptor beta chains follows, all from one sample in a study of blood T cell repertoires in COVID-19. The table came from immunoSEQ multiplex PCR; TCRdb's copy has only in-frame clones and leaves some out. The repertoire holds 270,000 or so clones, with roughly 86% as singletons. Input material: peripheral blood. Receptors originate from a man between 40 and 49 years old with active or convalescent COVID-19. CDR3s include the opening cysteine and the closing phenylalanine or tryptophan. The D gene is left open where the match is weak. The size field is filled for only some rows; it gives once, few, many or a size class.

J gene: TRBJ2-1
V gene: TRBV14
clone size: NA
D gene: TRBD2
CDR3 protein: CASSPSPRAGGGYNEQFF
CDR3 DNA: TGTGCCAGCAGCCCCAGTCCTAGGGCGGGAGGGGGATACAATGAGCAGTTCTTC

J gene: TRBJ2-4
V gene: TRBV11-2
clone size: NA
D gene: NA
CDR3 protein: CASSLAGGGAKNIQYF
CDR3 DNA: TGTGCCAGCAGCTTAGCCGGAGGTGGGGCCAAAAACATTCAGTACTTC

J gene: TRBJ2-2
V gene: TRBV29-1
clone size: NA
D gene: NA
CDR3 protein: CSVPGINTGELFF
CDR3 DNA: TGCAGCGTTCCCGGGATAAACACCGGGGAGCTGTTTTTT

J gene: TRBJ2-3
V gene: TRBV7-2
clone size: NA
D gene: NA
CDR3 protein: CASSYGLPPHTQYF
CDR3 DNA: TGTGCCAGCAGCTACGGACTACCGCCACATACGCAGTATTTT

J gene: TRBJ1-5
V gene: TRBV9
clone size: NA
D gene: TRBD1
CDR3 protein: CASSVGQGVLGPQHF
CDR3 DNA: TGTGCCAGCAGCGTTGGACAGGGTGTACTAGGGCCCCAGCATTTT

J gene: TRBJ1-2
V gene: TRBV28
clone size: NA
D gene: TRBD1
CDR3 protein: CASSTLSGTGTSKVGYTF
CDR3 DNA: TGTGCCAGCAGTACTCTCTCCGGGACAGGGACGAGTAAGGTGGGCTACACCTTC

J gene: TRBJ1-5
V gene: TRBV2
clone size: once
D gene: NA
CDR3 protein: CASSEVVSRSGQPQHF
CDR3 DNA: TGTGCCAGCAGTGAAGTGGTATCCCGCAGCGGTCAGCCCCAGCATTTT

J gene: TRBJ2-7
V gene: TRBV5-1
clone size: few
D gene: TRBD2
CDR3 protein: CASSLEGGRAYEQYF
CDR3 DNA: TGCGCCAGCAGCTTGGAAGGCGGGAGGGCCTACGAGCAGTACTTC

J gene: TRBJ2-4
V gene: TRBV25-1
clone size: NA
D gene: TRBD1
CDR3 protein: CASSYRGDGNIQYF
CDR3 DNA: TGTGCCAGCAGTTACAGGGGGGATGGAAACATTCAGTACTTC

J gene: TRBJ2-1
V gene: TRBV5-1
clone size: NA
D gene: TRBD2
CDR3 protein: CASSSGDFYPYNEQFF
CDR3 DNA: TGCGCCAGCAGCAGCGGGGACTTCTACCCCTACAATGAGCAGTTCTTC

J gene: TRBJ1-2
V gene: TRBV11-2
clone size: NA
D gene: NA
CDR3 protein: CASSFQGRGYTF
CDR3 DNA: TGTGCCAGCAGCTTTCAGGGGCGAGGCTACACCTTC

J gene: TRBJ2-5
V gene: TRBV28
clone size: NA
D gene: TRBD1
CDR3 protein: CASSPDRGRQETQYF
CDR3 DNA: TGTGCCAGCAGTCCGGACAGGGGGAGACAAGAGACCCAGTACTTC

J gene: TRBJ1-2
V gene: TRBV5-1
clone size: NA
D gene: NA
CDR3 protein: CASSRSTVNYGYTF
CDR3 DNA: TGCGCCAGTTCCCGATCGACAGTAAACTATGGCTACACCTTC

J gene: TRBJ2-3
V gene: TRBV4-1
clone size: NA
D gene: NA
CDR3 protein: CASSFSYRDTQYF
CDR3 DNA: TGCGCCAGCAGCTTTTCCTATCGGGATACGCAGTATTTT

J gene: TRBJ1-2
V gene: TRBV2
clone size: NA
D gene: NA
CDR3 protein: CASRAIREANYGYTF
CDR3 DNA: TGTGCCAGCAGGGCGATCAGGGAAGCTAACTATGGCTACACCTTC

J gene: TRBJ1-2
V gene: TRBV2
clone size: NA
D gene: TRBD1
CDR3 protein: CASSARQGDGYTF
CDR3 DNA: TGTGCCAGCAGTGCTCGACAGGGTGATGGCTACACCTTC

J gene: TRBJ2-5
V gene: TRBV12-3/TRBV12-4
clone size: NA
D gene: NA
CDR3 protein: CASSFVEETQYF
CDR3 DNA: TGTGCCAGCAGTTTCGTCGAAGAGACCCAGTACTTC

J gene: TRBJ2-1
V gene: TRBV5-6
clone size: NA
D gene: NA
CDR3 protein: CASSSDSRGGEFF
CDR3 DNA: TGTGCCAGCAGCTCGGACAGCAGAGGGGGTGAGTTCTTC

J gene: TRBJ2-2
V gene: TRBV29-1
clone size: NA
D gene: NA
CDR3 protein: CSVVSLGTGELFF
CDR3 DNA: TGCAGCGTTGTGTCCCTCGGCACCGGGGAGCTGTTTTTT

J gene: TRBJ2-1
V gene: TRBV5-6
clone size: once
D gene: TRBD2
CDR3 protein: CASSLLVRLAGNEQFF
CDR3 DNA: TGTGCCAGCAGCTTATTAGTCCGACTAGCTGGCAATGAGCAGTTCTTC

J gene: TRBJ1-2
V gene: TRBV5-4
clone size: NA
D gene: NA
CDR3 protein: CASSFSLRGYGYTF
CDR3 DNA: TGTGCCAGCAGCTTCTCCCTGCGGGGATATGGCTACACCTTC

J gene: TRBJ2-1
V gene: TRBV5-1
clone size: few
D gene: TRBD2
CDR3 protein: CASSSRGSGVNSYNEQFF
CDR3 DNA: TGCGCCAGCAGCTCTCGGGGTAGCGGGGTTAACTCCTACAATGAGCAGTTCTTC

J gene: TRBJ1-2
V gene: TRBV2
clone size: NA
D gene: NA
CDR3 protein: CASRTDYGYTF
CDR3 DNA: TGTGCCAGTAGGACAGATTATGGCTACACCTTC

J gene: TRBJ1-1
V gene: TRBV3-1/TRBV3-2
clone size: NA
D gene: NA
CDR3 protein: CASSQEGGGELGAFF
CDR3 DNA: TGTGCCAGCAGCCAAGAGGGGGGAGGGGAACTCGGGGCTTTCTTT

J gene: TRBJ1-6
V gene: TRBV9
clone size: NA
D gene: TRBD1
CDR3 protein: CASSVVSQTGPNSPLHF
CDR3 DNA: TGTGCCAGCAGCGTAGTTTCCCAGACAGGGCCTAATTCACCCCTCCACTTT

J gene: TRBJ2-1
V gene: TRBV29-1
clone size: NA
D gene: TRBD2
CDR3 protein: CSVGPTSGGYNEQFF
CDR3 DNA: TGCAGCGTTGGCCCTACTAGCGGAGGCTACAATGAGCAGTTCTTC

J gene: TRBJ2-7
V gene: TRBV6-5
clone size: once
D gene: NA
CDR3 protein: CASSYSTGVNYEQYF
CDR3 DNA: TGTGCCAGCAGTTACTCGACCGGGGTCAACTACGAGCAGTACTTC

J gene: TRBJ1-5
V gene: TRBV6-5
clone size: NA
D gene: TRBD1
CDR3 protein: CASSFPGQLYQPQHF
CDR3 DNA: TGTGCCAGCAGTTTTCCGGGACAGCTTTATCAGCCCCAGCATTTT

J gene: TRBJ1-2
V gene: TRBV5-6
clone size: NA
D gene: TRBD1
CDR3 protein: CASRPATGDYYGYTF
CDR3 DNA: TGTGCCAGCAGGCCAGCGACAGGGGACTACTATGGCTACACCTTC

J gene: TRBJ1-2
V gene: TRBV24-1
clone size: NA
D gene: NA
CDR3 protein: CAISDGNNYGYTF
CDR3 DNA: TGTGCCATCTCGGACGGGAATAACTATGGCTACACCTTC

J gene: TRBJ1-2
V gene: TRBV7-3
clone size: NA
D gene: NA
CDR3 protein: CASSLMAGDGYTF
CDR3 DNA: TGTGCCAGCAGCTTAATGGCAGGGGATGGCTACACCTTC